This TCR beta chain was observed in a study of OX40 agonist ivuxolimab in advanced cancers. About the study as a whole: The costimulatory receptor OX40 (CD134) was targeted by ivuxolimab, a fully human IgG2 agonistic monoclonal antibody. Intravenous ivuxolimab was administered to patients every 2 weeks at six dose levels: 0.01, 0.1, 0.3, 1.5, 3 and 10 mg/kg. Of the roughly 52 patients in dose escalation, 19 had hepatocellular carcinoma, about 15 had melanoma, 9 had renal cell carcinoma and 9 had head and neck cancer. In the dose-escalation cohort, 82.7% of patients were male, and the mean age was around 60 years, with a range of about 23 to 80. Prior anti-PD-1, anti-PD-L1 or anti-CTLA-4 therapy was permitted, and 40% of dose-escalation patients had received checkpoint inhibitors. Partial responses were achieved by three dose-escalation patients, of whom one had hepatocellular carcinoma and two had cutaneous melanoma. Peripheral TCRbeta sequencing was intended to test whether TCR sequence diversity was altered and clonal T-cell expansion was caused by ivuxolimab. The paper reports the monotherapy dose-escalation portion (N ≈ 50 patients) of the phase I ivuxolimab trial.

Patients with a history of autoimmune disease or receiving systemic immunosuppression were excluded from the trial. Peripheral blood for TCR sequencing was drawn from every dose cohort at baseline, at cycle 4 day 1 and at cycle 7 day 1. The samples were taken from a phase I, first-in-human, multicenter, open-label dose-escalation trial of ivuxolimab. Adults with locally advanced or metastatic melanoma, renal cell, hepatocellular, or head and neck squamous cell carcinoma were enrolled in the trial. CD4+ and CD8+ T cells were sorted separately from peripheral blood before TCR sequencing. The paper as a whole reports these results and caveats: At doses of 0.1 to 3.0 mg/kg, clonal expansion of both CD4+ and CD8+ T cells in blood was seen between baseline and week 6. Low levels of normalized T-cell clonal expansion were also seen in some patients who did not respond. After ivuxolimab, CD8+ T cells had more expanded clones than CD4+ T cells on average. In partial responders in the 0.1-3.0 mg/kg groups, normalized peripheral clonal expansion was found to be among the lowest, especially among CD8+ T cells. Antigen specificity was not determined for the clonally expanded peripheral T cells.

Per the germline V gene (reference sequence), MNHEY is the CDR1 and SMNVEV is the CDR2. V gives up 8 bases and J gives up 6 bases, and the segment between their germline ends measures 11 bases. The CDR3 numbers 12 residues from cysteine through phenylalanine. Here the CDR3 DNA is all that survives: 36 bases in frame from base 1. Genomic DNA was extracted from sorted cells for sequencing of the TCRbeta CDR3 region. The immunoSEQ Assay was used for sequencing of TCRbeta CDR3 regions. The table was pulled from immuneACCESS by TCRdb, which kept in-frame rearrangements only. Such tables lose some clones; where checked, under half of the loss comes from unresolved V genes, and the rest has no known cause. Here the sample has tens of thousands of clones; approximately 91% occur a single time. The ten largest clonotypes hold 15% to 20% of the sample. The table lists this clone with a count of one. No cognate antigen has been identified for it. No clone much larger than this one lies a single base away; base qualities are absent.

This chain joins TRBV27 to TRBJ2-1, with a weak D call of TRBD1 (6 bases match). The specimen was CD4+ or CD8+ T cells sorted from blood, collected in a trial of the OX40 agonist ivuxolimab. This TCR came from an adult with an advanced solid tumor such as melanoma, head and neck, liver or kidney cancer. The CDR3 here reads CASWDNPNEQFF. The nucleotide sequence reads as follows: TGTGCCAGCTGGGACAATCCCAATGAGCAGTTCTTC.